A single sample gave rise to the 30 T cell receptor beta chains below, sequenced in a study of blood T cell repertoires in COVID-19. Sequenced by immunoSEQ multiplex PCR; TCRdb stores in-frame clones only, minus some. The sample has some 300,000 clones, 65% to 90% seen once. What was sequenced was peripheral blood. Every receptor here comes from a woman between 70 and 85 years old with COVID-19, enrolled during active disease.

The gene calls are TRBV2 and TRBJ2-6; D unresolved. The ends were cut back, 5 bases at V and 0 bases at J, with 8 bases in the middle. In germline, CDR1 is SNHLY, CDR2 FYNNEI. CDR3 length: 15 amino acids. This chain's CDR3 is CASSLSDSGANVLTF. CDR3 in DNA: TGTGCCAGCAGTCTAAGCGACTCTGGGGCCAACGTCCTGACTTTC.

V and J are TRBV4-3 and TRBJ1-1; D not resolved. Trimming removed 2 bases at V and 3 bases at J, with 7 bases between. The CDR3 is 13 residues long. Germline-derived CDR1 and CDR2 are LGHNA and YSLEER. The CDR3 DNA follows: TGCGCCAGCAGCCAAACCACGGACACTGAAGCTTTCTTT. It is translated as CASSQTTDTEAFF.

The CDR3 region is CASSQVPSDEQYF. DNA of the CDR3: TGCGCCAGCAGCCAAGTCCCGAGTGACGAGCAGTACTTC. V is TRBV4-1 and J is TRBJ2-7; D is unclear. This CDR3 comprises 13 residues. Looked up from germline, CDR1 is MGHRA and CDR2 is YSYEKL. V lost 1 base, J lost 5 bases, and 9 bases lay in between.

This clone was observed a single time. The V and J genes are TRBV2 and TRBJ2-7; 7 bases are a match to TRBD1. From germline, CDR1 is SNHLY and CDR2 FYNNEI. The CDR3 runs 14 residues. V lost 3 bases and J lost 4; bases outside the gene matches: 6. The CDR3 spells CASSDRGQEYEQYF. The CDR3 DNA follows: TGTGCCAGCAGTGATCGCGGACAGGAATACGAGCAGTACTTC.

The rearrangement uses TRBV15 and TRBJ2-7; D gene unclear. Per the germline V gene, CDR1 is LNHNV and CDR2 is YYDKDF (reference sequence). The ends were cut back, 0 bases at V and 1 base at J, with 4 bases in the middle. The CDR3 contains 13 residues. CDR3 residues: CATSRDLSYEQYF. CDR3 sequence (DNA): TGTGCCACCAGCAGAGATCTTTCCTACGAGCAGTACTTC. Variable domain in full (rest from reference TRBV15 and TRBJ2-7): DAMVIQNPRYQVTQFGKPVTLSCSQTLNHNVMYWYQQKSSQAPKLLFHYYDKDFNNEADTPDNFQSRRPNTSFCFLDIRSPGLGDTAMYLCATSRDLSYEQYFGPGTRLTVT.

The genes are TRBV9 and TRBJ2-3, with 7 nucleotides matching TRBD2. CDR1 SGDLS and CDR2 YYNGEE come from the germline V gene. The CDR3 runs 14 residues. With 6 bases clipped from V and 4 bases from J, the junction kept 8 bases outside the gene matches. This chain's CDR3 is CASKLGSGADTQYF. In DNA, the CDR3 is TGTGCCAGCAAGTTAGGAAGCGGGGCAGATACGCAGTATTTT.

The rearrangement uses TRBV2 and TRBJ2-3, with 7 bases matching TRBD1. The CDR3 extends over 14 amino acids. Germline lookup yields CDR1 SNHLY and CDR2 FYNNEI. The trim removed 9 bases at V and 0 bases at J, leaving 6 bases unmatched. The chain's CDR3 is CARGQDHSTDTQYF. CDR3 DNA sequence: TGTGCCAGAGGACAGGATCATAGCACAGATACGCAGTATTTT.

This clone appeared once. The chain carries TRBV10-3 and TRBJ1-1; maybe TRBD1 (6 bases). V lost 3 bases and J 1 base, leaving 15 bases between the germline ends. The CDR3 covers 16 residues. Germline lookup yields CDR1 ENHRY and CDR2 SYGVKD. The CDR3 region has the DNA TGTGCCATCAGTGATTTAAACAGGGCTGCGAACACTGAAGCTTTCTTT. Translated: CAISDLNRAANTEAFF.

V usage is TRBV19 and J usage is TRBJ2-2; 7 nucleotides align to TRBD2. CDR3 size: 16 residues. Germline V gene lookup returns CDR1 LNHDA and CDR2 SQIVND (reference sequence). Losses at the gene ends were 4 bases for V and 1 base for J; bases not matched to a gene: 6. The CDR3 DNA reads as TGTGCCAGTAGTAATGATGGGGGGGTGAACACCGGGGAGCTGTTTTTT. This encodes CASSNDGGVNTGELFF.

The chain employs TRBV6-1 and TRBJ1-1; D may be TRBD1 (5 bases). V was trimmed by 2 bases and J by 6 bases, leaving 10 bases between them. The CDR3 loop spans 13 amino acids. Germline assignment: CDR1 MNHNS and CDR2 SASEGT. The CDR3 here is CASSEQGRPEAFF. DNA of the CDR3: TGTGCCAGCAGTGAACAGGGTAGACCTGAAGCTTTCTTT.

The rearrangement joins TRBV4-2 to TRBJ2-2; D uncertain. The CDR3 length is 13 residues. V lost 4 bases, J lost 5 bases, and 8 bases lay in between. The V gene's germline CDR1 is LGHNA and CDR2 YNFKEQ. CDR3 sequence (DNA): TGTGCCAGCAGCCCGTCGGGTACCGGGGAGCTGTTTTTT. Translating it yields CASSPSGTGELFF.

The sample holds one count of this clone. J is TRBJ2-7 and V is TRBV7-3; perhaps TRBD1 as D (6 bases). The V gene lost 3 bases and the J gene lost 2 bases, with 8 bases spanning the gap. The CDR3 runs to 13 residues. Germline CDR1 SGHTA, CDR2 FQGTGA. For the CDR3, the DNA is TGTGCCAGCAGCTTTGGGACACCCTACGAGCAGTACTTC. Amino acid sequence: CASSFGTPYEQYF.

The rearrangement links TRBV19 to TRBJ2-5; 8 nucleotides match TRBD1. V shed 6 bases and J 5 bases; nucleotides not matched to a gene: 8. The germline V gene encodes CDR1 LNHDA and CDR2 SQIVND (reference sequence). This CDR3 is 14 amino acids long. The CDR3 loop reads CASRRTGGLETQYF. Here the CDR3 DNA reads TGTGCCAGTAGGCGAACAGGGGGTTTGGAGACCCAGTACTTC.

The J gene is TRBJ1-1, the V gene TRBV5-5; D not resolved. The CDR3 totals 13 residues. Germline V gene sequence: CDR1 SGHKS, CDR2 YYEKEE (reference sequence). The V end lost 2 bases, the J end lost 4 bases, and 9 bases lay between the germline ends. The CDR3, as DNA: TGTGCCAGCAGCTTTCAGTTGCCCACTGAAGCTTTCTTT. Translation gives CASSFQLPTEAFF.

The chain couples TRBV2 to TRBJ1-1, with D possibly TRBD1 on 6 matching bases. Trimming stripped 1 base from V and 3 bases from J, with 12 bases between. The CDR3 runs to 15 residues. Germline lookup yields CDR1 SNHLY and CDR2 FYNNEI. CDR3: CASSEGQVFDTEAFF. CDR3 coding DNA: TGTGCCAGCAGTGAAGGACAGGTTTTCGACACTGAAGCTTTCTTT.

The chain joins TRBV18 to TRBJ2-3; TRBD1 matches 8 bases. The J segment lost 2 bases and the V segment lost 6 bases, leaving 10 bases of the junction unmatched. The CDR3 runs to 16 residues. Germline CDR1 reads KGHSH; CDR2 reads LQKENI. CDR3 in DNA: TGTGCCAGCTCCTCGGGAAGACAGGGGACCACAGATACGCAGTATTTT. Protein sequence: CASSSGRQGTTDTQYF.

The chain employs TRBV6-5 and TRBJ1-5; D is possibly TRBD1 (5 bases). The CDR3 sequence is 14 residues long. The germline V gene has CDR1 MNHEY and CDR2 SVGAGI. The CDR3: CAASRGSHNQPQHF. DNA for the CDR3: TGTGCAGCCTCCCGGGGGAGTCATAATCAGCCCCAGCATTTT.

The rearrangement uses TRBV3-1 (or the pseudogene TRBV3-2) and TRBJ2-1; possible D gene TRBD1, 6 bases. There are 16 residues in the CDR3. V was pared by 0 bases and J by 0 bases, with 9 bases between. Germline V CDR1 and CDR2: LGHDT, YNNKEL (reference sequence). The CDR3 nucleotides read TGTGCCAGCAGCCAAGAACGAGGGGGCTCCTACAATGAGCAGTTCTTC. Encoded protein: CASSQERGGSYNEQFF.

The chain links TRBV19 to TRBJ1-1; D might be TRBD1 (6 bases). The CDR3 extends over 14 amino acids. Germline CDR1 reads LNHDA; CDR2 reads SQIVND (reference sequence). V was pared by 5 bases and J by 3 bases, with 13 bases between. CDR3 DNA sequence: TGTGCCAGTAGTGCACAGGGTTTACACACTGAAGCTTTCTTT. Protein sequence: CASSAQGLHTEAFF.

The count of this clone is one. The chain carries TRBV5-1 and TRBJ1-4; D is unresolved. Germline V gene lookup returns CDR1 SGHRS and CDR2 YFSETQ. The CDR3 covers 16 residues. Trimming took off 2 bases at V and 0 bases at J, with 11 bases between the two ends. The CDR3 DNA sequence: TGCGCCAGCAGCTTAGCTCAGACATCAACTAATGAAAAACTGTTTTTT. It is translated as CASSLAQTSTNEKLFF. The full variable domain, rest sourced from reference TRBV5-1 and TRBJ1-4, is KAGVTQTPRYLIKTRGQQVTLSCSPISGHRSVSWYQQTPGQGLQFLFEYFSETQRNKGNFPGRFSGRQFSNSRSEMNVSTLELGDSALYLCASSLAQTSTNEKLFFGSGTQLSVL.

The chain carries TRBV24-1 and TRBJ2-2, with TRBD2 matching 9 bases. Unmatched junction bases numbered 6, after V lost 2 bases and J lost 6 bases. There are 16 residues in the CDR3. From germline, CDR1 is KGHDR and CDR2 SFDVKD. The CDR3 loop is CATSDSGTSPAGELFF. CDR3 nucleotide sequence: TGTGCCACCAGTGATTCCGGGACTAGCCCGGCCGGGGAGCTGTTTTTT.

The V and J genes are TRBV5-1 and TRBJ1-2; possible D gene TRBD1, 6 bases. The CDR3 runs to 16 residues. Per the germline V gene, CDR1 is SGHRS and CDR2 is YFSETQ. Trimming took 1 base from V and 7 from J, leaving 20 bases between them. The CDR3 DNA reads TGCGCCAGCAGCTTGCTTTCGCGACAGGATGGTGGTGGCTACACCTTC. It yields the protein CASSLLSRQDGGGYTF.

This clone turned up a few times. The chain couples TRBV28 to TRBJ2-5, with 10 bases lining up with TRBD2. V lost 5 bases to trimming and J lost 3 bases; unmatched junction nucleotides: 6. The V gene's germline CDR1 is MDHEN and CDR2 SYDVKM. CDR3 size: 15 residues. CDR3 in amino acids: CASSVGLAEKETQYF. The CDR3 bases are TGTGCCAGCAGTGTTGGACTAGCGGAAAAAGAGACCCAGTACTTC.

The rearrangement links TRBV3-1 (or the pseudogene TRBV3-2) to TRBJ1-1; D is undetermined. CDR3 length: 14 residues. Between the trimmed V and J ends, which lost 1 base and 0 bases, there was a span of 6 bases. The germline gives CDR1 LGHDT, CDR2 YNNKEL (reference sequence). The CDR3 here is CASSQGQVNTEAFF. For the CDR3, the DNA is TGTGCCAGCAGCCAAGGACAAGTGAACACTGAAGCTTTCTTT.

In this sample, this clone turned up many times. The chain is built from TRBV27 and TRBJ1-1, with TRBD1 matching over 9 bases. J lost 6 bases, V lost 6 bases, and 8 bases had no gene match. The germline CDR1 and CDR2 sequences are MNHEY and SMNVEV (reference sequence). This CDR3 is 14 amino acids long. CDR3 region: CASREDHRGPEAFF. The CDR3 nucleotides are TGTGCCAGCAGGGAAGACCACAGGGGGCCTGAAGCTTTCTTT.

The chain is built from TRBV3-1 (or the pseudogene TRBV3-2) and TRBJ1-3; 8 nucleotides match TRBD1. Germline values: CDR1 LGHDT, CDR2 YNNKEL (reference sequence). The V segment lost 4 bases and the J segment 4 bases; nucleotides outside the gene matches: 3. This CDR3 is 14 amino acids long. CDR3 residues: CASSRTGMGNTIYF. The CDR3, as DNA: TGTGCCAGCAGCCGGACAGGGATGGGAAACACCATATATTTT.

This sequence joins TRBV27 and TRBJ1-2, with 7 bases that match TRBD1. Per the germline V gene, CDR1 is MNHEY and CDR2 is SMNVEV (reference sequence). Trimming removed 0 bases from V and 2 bases from J; junction bases left unmatched: 6. This CDR3 is built from 16 residues. CDR3 sequence: CASSLSPDRANYGYTF. The CDR3 DNA sequence: TGTGCCAGCAGTTTATCACCCGACAGGGCCAACTATGGCTACACCTTC.

J is TRBJ2-7 and V is TRBV27; TRBD2 agrees at 10 bases. Germline V gene data show CDR1 as MNHEY and CDR2 as SMNVEV (reference sequence). The CDR3 has 14 amino acids. Trimming removed 5 bases from V and 4 bases from J; junction bases left unmatched: 5. The CDR3 loop is CASSNRLAGYEQYF. The CDR3 DNA reads TGTGCCAGCAGTAATAGACTAGCGGGTTACGAGCAGTACTTC.

The gene calls are TRBV19 and TRBJ1-1; tentative D call: TRBD1 (6 bases). CDR3 size: 14 residues. Germline CDR1 is LNHDA and CDR2 is SQIVND (reference sequence). V was shortened by 5 bases and J by 5 bases, with 15 bases between the two germline ends. The CDR3 coding sequence is TGTGCCAGTAGTCCACAGGGTTCTAAGACTGAAGCTTTCTTT. It specifies CASSPQGSKTEAFF.

The rearrangement joins TRBV6-5 to TRBJ1-4; the match to TRBD1 covers 7 bases. Per the germline V gene, CDR1 is MNHEY and CDR2 is SVGAGI. CDR3 length: 15 amino acids. The V and J ends lost 6 bases and 4 bases, in that order; junction bases with no gene match: 8. DNA of the CDR3: TGTGCCAGCAGATTAAAGGGACAGCTTAATGAAAAACTGTTTTTT. The encoded protein is CASRLKGQLNEKLFF.